These 20 T cell receptor beta chains were all obtained from the same sample, sequenced in a study of regulatory T cells in long-lasting Graves disease. Time point described: persistent/refractory GD, antithyroid drugs over 5 years with positive TRAb. From RNA extracted from PBMCs, the TCR library was made. With iRepertoire HTBI primers and Arm-PCR of CDR3 regions, TCR beta libraries were built. A single record per CDR3 protein comes from TCRdb applying MiXCR to the multiplex PCR reads. The table includes roughly 400,000 distinct CDR3 sequences, around 21% detected once. The input for sequencing was peripheral blood mononuclear cells (PBMCs), taken when the disease was refractory, from a patient treated with antithyroid drugs. The receptors originated from a female donor with Graves disease.

V and J are TRBV7-2 and TRBJ2-7, with TRBD2 matching over 14 bases. Germline CDR1 SGHTA, CDR2 FQGNSA. The trim removed 5 bases at V and 7 bases at J, leaving 7 bases unmatched. The CDR3 spans 15 residues. In DNA, the CDR3 is TGTGCCAGCAGCCCCGGGACTAGCGGGAGTTCTGAGCAGTACTTC. Residues: CASSPGTSGSSEQYF.

A few counts support this clonotype. The chain combines TRBV6-5 with TRBJ1-1; 9 nucleotides agree with TRBD1. The V and J ends lost 0 bases and 7 bases, in that order; junction bases with no gene match: 3. This CDR3 contains 14 residues. Germline V CDR1 and CDR2: MNHEY, SVGAGI. The chain's CDR3 is CASSYSGQGGEAFF. The CDR3 DNA sequence: TGTGCCAGCAGTTACTCGGGACAGGGAGGTGAAGCTTTCTTT.

The J gene is TRBJ1-1, the V gene TRBV19; a weak D match, TRBD1 (5 bases). This CDR3 comprises 14 residues. The germline CDR1 and CDR2 sequences are LNHDA and SQIVND (reference sequence). With 7 bases removed from V and 7 bases from J, the gap between germline ends came to 19 bases. DNA for the CDR3: TGTGCCAGTATGTCTCGGCGCCAGGGTGTTGAAGCTTTCTTT. Protein product: CASMSRRQGVEAFF.

CDR3 nucleotides: TGTGCCAGCAGAGGGGGGGCGACGAGAGAGCAGTACTTC. Translated, it gives CASRGGATREQYF. V is TRBV7-9 and J is TRBJ2-7; perhaps TRBD2 as D (7 bases). V dropped 6 bases and J dropped 7 bases, with 16 bases sitting between them. The CDR3 runs to 13 residues. The germline CDR1 and CDR2 sequences are SEHNR and FQNEAQ (reference sequence).

The genes are TRBV10-3 and TRBJ1-1; D is possibly TRBD1 (5 bases). The CDR3 sequence is 14 residues long. The V and J ends lost 10 bases and 1 base respectively, with 16 bases between them. Germline lookup yields CDR1 ENHRY and CDR2 SYGVKD. CDR3 DNA sequence: TGTGCCACGGGACCGTTTCGAACGAACACTGAAGCTTTCTTT. Its translation is CATGPFRTNTEAFF.

This clonotype was picked up a small number of times. The chain couples TRBV6-1 to TRBJ1-6, with D possibly being TRBD1 (5 bases). The CDR3 consists of 15 residues. V gave up 1 base and J gave up 7 bases, with 11 bases separating them. Germline V CDR1 and CDR2: MNHNS, SASEGT. The CDR3 nucleotides read TGTGCCAGCAGTGAAGACCGGGGCCCCAATTCACCCCTCCACTTT. This gives the protein CASSEDRGPNSPLHF.

This clonotype was recorded many times. The chain employs TRBV27 and TRBJ1-1; D call uncertain. Germline V gene data show CDR1 as MNHEY and CDR2 as SMNVEV (reference sequence). The ends were cut back, 5 bases at V and 5 bases at J, with 21 bases in the middle. The CDR3 extends over 16 amino acids. The CDR3 sequence: CASSPLSGRGITEAFF. The DNA of the CDR3 is TGTGCCAGCAGTCCCTTGTCTGGTCGAGGGATTACTGAAGCTTTCTTT.

This chain joins TRBV6-1 and TRBJ2-2, with 9 bases fitting TRBD1. The ends lost 1 base at V and 4 bases at J; junction bases unmatched: 7. In germline, CDR1 is MNHNS, CDR2 SASEGT. The CDR3 contains 17 residues. The CDR3 is CASSEGGQGWGTGELFF. The CDR3 DNA follows: TGTGCCAGCAGTGAAGGGGGACAGGGTTGGGGCACCGGGGAGCTGTTTTTT.

J is TRBJ2-1 and V is TRBV6-1, with 10 bases aligning to TRBD1. The CDR3 contains 14 residues. Trimming at V came to 7 bases and at J to 3 bases, leaving 3 bases not matched to a gene. Germline V CDR1 and CDR2: MNHNS, SASEGT. The CDR3 is CASTGTGDYNEQFF. CDR3 nucleotide sequence: TGTGCCAGCACCGGGACAGGGGACTACAATGAGCAGTTCTTC.

This chain links TRBV20-1 with TRBJ1-5; D uncertain. Between the trimmed V and J ends, which lost 6 bases and 4 bases, there was a span of 19 bases. CDR1 is DFQATT, CDR2 SNEGSKA, per germline (reference sequence). The CDR3 is 15 amino acids. The CDR3 region has the DNA TGCAGTGCCCAGGCAGGCCAGGTCTTGAATCAGCCCCAGCATTTT. Protein: CSAQAGQVLNQPQHF.

The chain carries TRBV6-1 and TRBJ2-1, with TRBD2 identical over 8 bases. The V gene's germline CDR1 is MNHNS and CDR2 SASEGT. J was trimmed by 0 bases and V by 8 bases; bases with no gene match: 15. The CDR3 is made up of 18 amino acids. As DNA, the CDR3 is TGTGCCAGCCTCGGGGAAGCGGGAGTGGGGAGCTCCTACAATGAGCAGTTCTTC. Translated, it gives CASLGEAGVGSSYNEQFF.

In its sample, this clonotype was seen a few times. The chain combines TRBV7-2 with TRBJ2-5; 8 bases match TRBD1. With 4 bases clipped from V and 4 bases from J, the junction kept 5 bases outside the gene matches. CDR1 and CDR2 (germline): SGHTA, FQGNSA. This CDR3 has 14 residues. The CDR3 is CASSSAGGLETQYF. In nucleotides, the CDR3 is TGTGCCAGCAGCTCGGCAGGGGGCTTAGAGACCCAGTACTTC.

The chain recombines TRBV13 with TRBJ1-2; a possible D gene is TRBD1 (5 bases). V lost 5 bases to trimming and J lost 2 bases, with 9 bases between them. The CDR3 extends over 13 amino acids. Germline-derived CDR1 and CDR2 are PRHDT and FYEKMQ (reference sequence). The CDR3 protein is CASSQWDNYGYTF. The CDR3 DNA sequence: TGTGCCAGCAGCCAATGGGACAACTATGGCTACACCTTC. Full variable domain (rest looked up from reference TRBV13 and TRBJ1-2): AAGVIQSPRHLIKEKRETATLKCYPIPRHDTVYWYQQGPGQDPQFLISFYEKMQSDKGSIPDRFSAQQFSDYHSELNMSSLELGDSALYFCASSQWDNYGYTFGSGTRLTVV.

The rearrangement links TRBV19 to TRBJ2-5; tentatively, D is TRBD2 (5 bases). Trimming pared 1 base from V and 4 bases from J, leaving 7 bases between. The CDR3 runs to 13 residues. The V gene's germline CDR1 is LNHDA and CDR2 SQIVND (reference sequence). DNA for the CDR3: TGTGCCAGTAGTATAGCTAGCCCAGAGACCCAGTACTTC. This codes for CASSIASPETQYF.

This clonotype was counted many times. The chain uses TRBV12-3 or TRBV12-4 and TRBJ1-4, with D possibly being TRBD1 (6 bases). The CDR3 spans 17 residues. V shed 7 bases and J shed 4 bases, with 22 bases lying between them. The CDR3 here is CASTPTGRGVRNEKLFF. The CDR3 bases are TGTGCCAGCACGCCAACCGGGAGGGGGGTTCGTAATGAAAAACTGTTTTTT.

This clonotype was counted many times. V usage is TRBV2 and J usage is TRBJ2-7; no reliable D call. The CDR3 totals 11 residues. V was trimmed by 8 bases and J by 3 bases, leaving 8 bases between them. CDR1 is SNHLY, CDR2 FYNNEI, per germline. The CDR3 reads CASPLGYEQYF. The DNA of the CDR3 is TGTGCCAGCCCGCTGGGCTACGAGCAGTACTTC.

This clonotype was found many times. The chain combines TRBV11-2 with TRBJ1-6; TRBD1 agrees at 7 bases. CDR1 and CDR2 from the germline V gene are SGHAT and FQNNGV. The CDR3 totals 16 residues. J was trimmed by 8 bases and V by 5 bases; bases with no gene match: 12. CDR3 amino acids: CASSPSPAGGDSPLHF. The CDR3 DNA reads as TGTGCCAGCAGCCCATCGCCGGCAGGGGGGGATTCACCCCTCCACTTT.

This clonotype was seen ten or more times. V and J are TRBV7-2 and TRBJ1-2; tentative D call: TRBD1 (6 bases). CDR1 is SGHTA and CDR2 is FQGNSA in the germline V gene. This CDR3 is 16 amino acids long. Trimming removed 6 bases at V and 5 bases at J, with 22 bases between. The CDR3 bases are TGTGCCAGCAGTCCCACCACCAGGGGAACTTTATATGGCTACACCTTC. Translation: CASSPTTRGTLYGYTF.

V and J are TRBV11-2 and TRBJ2-7; no clear D gene. CDR3 length: 12 residues. With 5 bases removed from V and 3 bases from J, the gap between germline ends came to 8 bases. Germline CDR1 reads SGHAT; CDR2 reads FQNNGV. The CDR3 reads CASSNTLYEQYF. In DNA, the CDR3 is TGTGCCAGCAGCAACACTCTCTACGAGCAGTACTTC.

This chain connects TRBV6-1 to TRBJ2-1; no reliable D call. V lost 6 bases and J lost 4, with 16 bases in between. The CDR3 is 15 amino acids. Per the germline V gene, CDR1 is MNHNS and CDR2 is SASEGT. The CDR3 DNA reads TGTGCCAGCAGACCACAAGCGCTTCCTTACAATGAGCAGTTCTTC. Translated, it gives CASRPQALPYNEQFF.